This T cell receptor (beta chain) was captured in a study of response to subunit inactivated influenza vaccine. Study-wide results and limits: After each seasonal influenza vaccination, few new T cells are recruited, the authors suggested.

This clonotype was seen ten or more times. Its antigen remains unidentified. TCRdb fed the RT-PCR reads into MiXCR, producing one record per CDR3 protein. The data hold some 500,000 distinct CDR3 sequences, with around 25% observed a single time. The V end lost 3 bases, the J end lost 3 bases, and 2 bases lay between the germline ends. CDR1 and CDR2 from the germline V gene are MDHEN and SYDVKM. This CDR3 is 11 amino acids long. The sequence derives from a man between 45 and 60 years old who received an inactivated influenza vaccine. The sample in question was CD4+ T cells sorted from PBMCs, obtained 5 to 6 days after vaccination. V gene TRBV28 combines with J gene TRBJ1-2; no clear D gene. CDR3 in amino acids: CASSFDYGYTF. CDR3 DNA: TGTGCCAGCAGTTTTGACTATGGCTACACCTTC.